The entry below describes one T cell receptor beta chain. Unmatched junction bases numbered 6, after V lost 6 bases and J lost 5 bases. The CDR3 loop spans 15 amino acids. The sample comes from a study of CD8 T cells in Susac syndrome. About 0.5 to 1 ug RNA was reverse transcribed with random hexamers. TCRdb fed the immunoSEQ multiplex PCR reads into MiXCR, producing one record per CDR3 protein. The table includes about 25,000 distinct CDR3 sequences, around 94% detected once. The rearrangement links TRBV12-3 or TRBV12-4 to TRBJ2-1; the match to TRBD2 covers 11 bases. The specimen sequenced was CD8+ T cells from PBMCs. This receptor was obtained from a human donor in good health. The CDR3, as DNA: TGTGCCAGCAGCCACCCTAGCGGGGGGAACAATGAGCAGTTCTTC. Encoded protein: CASSHPSGGNNEQFF.